These 18 T cell receptor beta chains share one sample of origin, sequenced in a study of blood T cells in healthy people across ages (dated by TCRdb to about 2015). Library preparation was by 5' RACE. Sequencer: Illumina HiSeq 2500. A second PCR of roughly 6 to 11 cycles was run with a J-beta primer mix and a sample-barcoded 5' primer. TCRdb reran the public reads through fastp at Q25 and MiXCR, keeping productive beta chains. Each CDR3 protein appears once, grouped with its most common genes and DNA. This sample comprises approximately 1.5 million distinct CDR3 sequences, 34% of them detected only once. The ten largest account for 10% to 12% of the sample. Sequencing was carried out using blood. These receptor sequences come from a woman younger than 45 in good health.

The gene calls are TRBV29-1 and TRBJ2-5; 12 nucleotides align to TRBD2. The DNA end is more similar to TRBJ2-7, so the J call may be wrong. CDR1 and CDR2 from the germline V gene are SQVTM and ANQGSEA. The length of the CDR3 is 17 residues. The CDR3 coding sequence is TGCAGCGTTGAGGGGTGGACTAGCGGGGTCCTCGGGAACGAGCAGTACTTC. It codes for CSVEGWTSGVLGNEQYF.

This clonotype was observed many times. The chain uses TRBV12-3 or TRBV12-4 and TRBJ2-5, with D possibly matching TRBD1 (6 bases). The V end lost 6 bases, the J end lost 5 bases, and 10 bases lay between the germline ends. This CDR3 has 12 residues. CDR3 DNA: TGTGCCAGCAGCTTAAGGGGGGAGACCCAGTACTTC. Protein sequence: CASSLRGETQYF.

The CDR3 spells CSVVGGLAGEGTDTQYF. The CDR3 DNA follows: TGCAGCGTTGTGGGGGGACTAGCGGGAGAGGGGACAGATACGCAGTATTTT. The chain employs TRBV29-1 and TRBJ2-3; 14 bases fit TRBD2. The CDR3 is 17 residues long. Germline V CDR1 and CDR2: SQVTM, ANQGSEA. V dropped 4 bases and J dropped 3; count of bases not matched to a gene: 9.

As to this clonotype: An end of the junction differs from the germline gene, which may be a read error. This rearrangement joins TRBV5-6 to TRBJ1-2; D is undetermined. Germline V CDR1 and CDR2: SGHDT, YYEEEE. This CDR3 contains 11 residues. The CDR3 loop reads CAGSFSGGYTF. The CDR3 DNA follows: TGTGCCGGCAGCTTTAGCGGCGGCTACACCTTC.

In this sample, this clonotype turned up many times. This chain uses TRBV20-1 with TRBJ2-5, with 15 bases that match TRBD2. Germline values: CDR1 DFQATT, CDR2 SNEGSKA (reference sequence). Germline trimming cut 4 bases from V and 0 bases from J; bases unmatched to any gene: 12. CDR3 length equals 19 residues. CDR3: CSATPFGLAGGLYQETQYF. The CDR3 DNA reads TGCAGTGCTACCCCATTCGGACTAGCGGGGGGGTTGTACCAAGAGACCCAGTACTTC.

The chain recombines TRBV28 with TRBJ2-5; D unclear. CDR1 and CDR2 (germline): MDHEN, SYDVKM. V was shortened by 3 bases and J by 3 bases, with 14 bases between the two germline ends. The CDR3 spans 15 residues. CDR3 amino acids: CASSFGYRAKETQYF. The CDR3 DNA is TGTGCCAGCAGTTTTGGGTATCGGGCCAAAGAGACCCAGTACTTC.

In its sample, this clonotype was seen a few times. The rearrangement uses TRBV6-6 and TRBJ2-5; 7 bases align to TRBD1. CDR1 MNHNY and CDR2 SVGAGI come from the germline V gene (reference sequence). The junction had 8 bases not matched to a gene; V was cut back by 6 bases and J by 4 bases. This CDR3 has 14 residues. The CDR3 DNA reads TGTGCCAGCAGAGACAGGGTCAGGACAGAGACCCAGTACTTC. It encodes CASRDRVRTETQYF.

This clonotype has a handful of counts. The chain uses TRBV28 and TRBJ1-5; D is possibly TRBD1 (6 bases). In germline, CDR1 is MDHEN, CDR2 SYDVKM. This CDR3 comprises 16 residues. V was pared by 2 bases and J by 6 bases, with 17 bases between. The CDR3 sequence: CASSLGRGAYGQPQHF. As DNA, the CDR3 is TGTGCCAGCAGTTTAGGACGGGGGGCGTACGGTCAGCCCCAGCATTTT.

CDR3 in amino acids: CATRSGEGNYGYTF. CDR3 DNA sequence: TGTGCCACCCGATCGGGGGAGGGAAACTATGGCTACACCTTC. The gene calls are TRBV24-1 and TRBJ1-2; tentative D call: TRBD1 (5 bases). V lost 9 bases and J lost 2, with 15 bases in between. The CDR3 loop spans 14 amino acids. Germline V gene data show CDR1 as KGHDR and CDR2 as SFDVKD.

This clonotype was observed a few times. The chain uses TRBV4-2 and TRBJ2-7; D call uncertain. This CDR3 contains 12 residues. Germline V gene lookup returns CDR1 LGHNA and CDR2 YNFKEQ. V shed 0 bases and J shed 3 bases, with 3 bases lying between them. The DNA for the CDR3 is TGTGCCAGCAGCCAAGAACACTACGAGCAGTACTTC. It yields the protein CASSQEHYEQYF.

The chain combines TRBV6-1 with TRBJ2-2; no clear D. The length of the CDR3 is 18 residues. Trimming pared 6 bases from V and 2 bases from J, leaving 22 bases between. The germline V gene encodes CDR1 MNHNS and CDR2 SASEGT. The DNA of the CDR3 is TGTGCCAGCAGCCCCCCAAATGGCGAACGCCCCAACACCGGGGAGCTGTTTTTT. It encodes CASSPPNGERPNTGELFF.

V gene TRBV7-8 combines with J gene TRBJ1-5; no clear D gene. The CDR3 totals 16 residues. The germline V gene encodes CDR1 SGHVS and CDR2 FQNEAQ. V gave up 1 base and J gave up 0 bases, with 10 bases separating them. DNA for the CDR3: TGTGCCAGCAGCTTAGTCGAGGGTTATAGCAATCAGCCCCAGCATTTT. Translation: CASSLVEGYSNQPQHF.

This clonotype showed up just a few times. The genes are TRBV7-6 and TRBJ2-3; 11 bases line up with TRBD2. The V and J ends lost 1 base and 5 bases, in that order; junction bases with no gene match: 2. This CDR3 has 15 amino acids. Germline-derived CDR1 and CDR2 are SGHVS and FNYEAQ. The CDR3 loop reads CASSLVAGGRDTQYF. CDR3 in DNA: TGTGCCAGCAGCTTAGTAGCGGGGGGGCGAGATACGCAGTATTTT.

This chain joins TRBV28 and TRBJ2-1; possibly TRBD2 for D (6 bases). The ends were cut back, 1 base at V and 1 base at J, with 8 bases in the middle. The CDR3 runs 15 residues. Germline V gives CDR1 MDHEN, CDR2 SYDVKM. The CDR3 DNA reads as TGTGCCAGCAGTTTATTGAGCGGGTCCTACAATGAGCAGTTCTTC. Translation gives CASSLLSGSYNEQFF.

A note on this clonotype: A read error may produce the germline difference seen at one junction end. This rearrangement joins TRBV12-3 or TRBV12-4 to TRBJ1-2, with a weak D call TRBD1 (6 bases). The length of the CDR3 is 14 residues. CDR3 nucleotide sequence: TGTGCCAGCAGTAGGGACACGCTTTTCTATGACTACACCTTC. Encoded protein: CASSRDTLFYDYTF.

Regarding this clonotype: The junction departs from the called germline gene at one end, perhaps through a read error. V gene TRBV4-1 combines with J gene TRBJ2-3; TRBD1 agrees at 8 bases. The CDR3 runs 15 residues. Germline V gene lookup returns CDR1 MGHRA and CDR2 YSYEKL. This CDR3 reads CASSQGTGCTDTQYF. The CDR3, as DNA: TGCGCCAGTAGCCAAGGGACAGGCTGCACAGATACGCAGTATTTT.

This clonotype has a handful of counts. The chain links TRBV5-1 to TRBJ2-3; 10 bases are shared with TRBD2. The CDR3 runs 16 residues. Unmatched junction bases numbered 6, after V lost 1 base and J lost 4 bases. In germline, CDR1 is SGHRS, CDR2 YFSETQ. CDR3 residues: CASSLLTSGASDTQYF. The DNA of the CDR3 is TGCGCCAGCAGCTTGTTAACTAGCGGGGCCTCAGATACGCAGTATTTT.

This clonotype was seen more than once but under ten times. The rearrangement joins TRBV28 to TRBJ2-6, with 12 nucleotides matching TRBD1. The CDR3 is made up of 15 amino acids. The germline gives CDR1 MDHEN, CDR2 SYDVKM. Trimming took 8 bases from V and 3 from J; bases not matched to a gene: 2. The CDR3 reads CASGTGGVGANVLTF. The CDR3 DNA follows: TGTGCCAGCGGGACAGGGGGCGTTGGGGCCAACGTCCTGACTTTC.